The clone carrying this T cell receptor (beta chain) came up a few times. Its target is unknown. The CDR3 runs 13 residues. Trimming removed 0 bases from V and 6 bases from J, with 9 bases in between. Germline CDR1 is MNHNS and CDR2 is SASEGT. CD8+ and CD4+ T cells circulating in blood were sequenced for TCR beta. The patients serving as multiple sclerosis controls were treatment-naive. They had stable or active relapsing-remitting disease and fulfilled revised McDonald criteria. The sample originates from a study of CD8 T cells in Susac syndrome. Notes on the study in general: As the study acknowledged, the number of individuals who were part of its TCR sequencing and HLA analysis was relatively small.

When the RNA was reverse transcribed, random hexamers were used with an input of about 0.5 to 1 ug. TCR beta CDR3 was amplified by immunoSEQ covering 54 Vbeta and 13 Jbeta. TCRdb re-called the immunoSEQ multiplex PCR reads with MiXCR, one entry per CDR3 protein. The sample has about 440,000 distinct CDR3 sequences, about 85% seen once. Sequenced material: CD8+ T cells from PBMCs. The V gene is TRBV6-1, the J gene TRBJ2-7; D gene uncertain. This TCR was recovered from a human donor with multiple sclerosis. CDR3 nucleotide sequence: TGTGCCAGCAGTGAAGCTACGTGGTCCGAGCAGTACTTC. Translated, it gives CASSEATWSEQYF.